These 16 T cell receptor beta chains were all obtained from the same sample, sequenced in a study of cytomegalovirus exposure and HLA in healthy donors. PCR used 60 Vbeta primers and 13 Jbeta primers. Method: immunoSEQ multiplex PCR; TCRdb's copy keeps in-frame clones and lacks some. This repertoire shows fewer than 350,000 clones, 85% to 90% found once; its top ten account for roughly 2.3%. The sample consisted of PBMCs. These receptors originate from a woman under 30 in good health and CMV-seronegative.

This sequence joins TRBV30 and TRBJ2-5, with 9 positions matching TRBD2. Trimming at V came to 0 bases and at J to 4 bases, leaving 6 bases not matched to a gene. CDR3 length: 15 residues. Germline V lookup: CDR1 GTSNPN, CDR2 SVGIG (reference sequence). The CDR3: CAWSVGGGAGETQYF. The CDR3 bases are TGTGCCTGGAGTGTTGGCGGGGGGGCTGGAGAGACCCAGTACTTC.

The V and J genes are TRBV6-1 and TRBJ1-6; TRBD1 aligns across 7 bases. Looked up from germline, CDR1 is MNHNS and CDR2 is SASEGT. There are 15 residues in the CDR3. V was clipped by 4 bases and J by 7 bases; unmatched bases: 7. CDR3 sequence: CASSGDRVFNSPLHF. Written as DNA, the CDR3 is TGTGCCAGCAGTGGAGACAGGGTTTTCAATTCACCCCTCCACTTT.

The chain employs TRBV4-1 and TRBJ2-1; tentative D call: TRBD2 (6 bases). This CDR3 is 14 amino acids long. Germline V gene sequence: CDR1 MGHRA, CDR2 YSYEKL. The germline V and J ends were trimmed by 6 bases and 4 bases, with 13 bases remaining between them. The CDR3 loop is CASSRRGPYNEQFF. CDR3 DNA sequence: TGCGCCAGCAGTCGGCGGGGCCCATACAATGAGCAGTTCTTC.

The chain couples TRBV10-1 to TRBJ1-2; 9 bases map to TRBD1. This CDR3 is 16 amino acids long. Trimming cost V 7 bases and J 2 bases; bases outside gene matches: 11. Germline assignment: CDR1 WNHNN and CDR2 SYGVQD (reference sequence). As DNA, the CDR3 is TGCGCCAGCAACCCGGGACAGGGTTGTTCCAACTATGGCTACACCTTC. It encodes CASNPGQGCSNYGYTF.

The chain has TRBV10-2 and TRBJ2-1; TRBD2 agrees at 12 bases. This CDR3 region has 16 residues. V gave up 7 bases and J gave up 3 bases; unmatched junction bases: 7. Germline CDR1 and CDR2: WSHSY and SAAADI. The CDR3 protein is CASKASGGASYNEQFF. The CDR3 DNA sequence: TGCGCCAGCAAAGCTAGCGGGGGGGCAAGCTACAATGAGCAGTTCTTC.

The chain joins TRBV7-9 to TRBJ2-2; perhaps TRBD2 as D (6 bases). Germline CDR1 and CDR2: SEHNR and FQNEAQ (reference sequence). The CDR3 is 12 amino acids. V was shortened by 11 bases and J by 5 bases, with 12 bases between the two germline ends. CDR3 region: CAARGRTGELFF. The CDR3 bases are TGTGCCGCGCGGGGTCGGACCGGGGAGCTGTTTTTT.

This chain links TRBV28 with TRBJ2-7, with 8 bases aligning to TRBD1. V shed 6 bases, J shed 3 bases, and the junction held 4 bases outside the gene matches. This CDR3 is built from 13 residues. Germline V gene lookup returns CDR1 MDHEN and CDR2 SYDVKM. The CDR3: CASRRQGYYEQYF. CDR3 coding DNA: TGTGCCAGCAGACGACAGGGGTACTACGAGCAGTACTTC.

V gene TRBV6-5 combines with J gene TRBJ2-5, with D perhaps TRBD2 (6 bases). V gave up 2 bases and J gave up 1 base, with 8 bases separating them. The CDR3 is 14 residues long. CDR1 is MNHEY and CDR2 is SVGAGI in the germline V gene. The chain's CDR3 is CASSYGTLQETQYF. CDR3 DNA sequence: TGTGCCAGCAGTTACGGGACTCTCCAAGAGACCCAGTACTTC.

V gene TRBV19 combines with J gene TRBJ1-2; TRBD1 agrees at 11 bases. The V segment lost 5 bases and the J segment 4 bases; nucleotides outside the gene matches: 12. Germline-derived CDR1 and CDR2 are LNHDA and SQIVND (reference sequence). The CDR3 consists of 17 residues. The CDR3: CASSRETGTGGIYGYTF. The DNA of the CDR3 is TGTGCCAGTAGTCGCGAGACCGGGACAGGGGGGATCTATGGCTACACCTTC.

This chain links TRBV27 with TRBJ2-1; D is uncertain. The CDR3 is made up of 15 amino acids. Between the trimmed V and J ends, which lost 3 bases and 1 base, there was a span of 10 bases. CDR1 and CDR2 from the germline V gene are MNHEY and SMNVEV (reference sequence). CDR3 nucleotide sequence: TGTGCCAGCAGTTTCGGGTCCTTATCCTACAATGAGCAGTTCTTC. Translation: CASSFGSLSYNEQFF.

The rearrangement uses TRBV27 and TRBJ2-1; 9 bases match TRBD2. Germline CDR1 reads MNHEY; CDR2 reads SMNVEV (reference sequence). With 2 bases clipped from V and 10 bases from J, the junction kept 6 bases outside the gene matches. The CDR3 runs 14 residues. The CDR3 reads CASSLRRGGNEQFF. The CDR3 nucleotides read TGTGCCAGCAGTTTACGGCGGGGGGGCAACGAGCAGTTCTTC.

This clone was seen more than once but under ten times. The chain couples TRBV30 to TRBJ2-2; possibly TRBD2 for D (6 bases). V was shortened by 3 bases and J by 7 bases, with 18 bases between the two germline ends. Germline V CDR1 and CDR2: GTSNPN, SVGIG (reference sequence). The CDR3 sequence is 15 residues long. CDR3 nucleotides: TGTGCCTGGAGCGACTTGGGAGGTTGGGTCGGGGAGCTGTTTTTT. It specifies CAWSDLGGWVGELFF.

V and J are TRBV6-5 and TRBJ1-2; D ambiguous. Trimming removed 5 bases from V and 8 bases from J, with 12 bases in between. Germline CDR1 is MNHEY and CDR2 is SVGAGI. The CDR3 has 12 amino acids. The CDR3 DNA sequence: TGTGCCAGCAGTCGCGGGAATGGGGGCTACACCTTC. The encoded protein is CASSRGNGGYTF.

V is TRBV6-6 and J is TRBJ1-2; D might be TRBD1 (5 bases). Looked up from germline, CDR1 is MNHNY and CDR2 is SVGAGI (reference sequence). The V end was cut by 0 bases, the J end by 6 bases, with 11 bases between. CDR3 length: 14 amino acids. This chain's CDR3 is CASSYSGEEDGYTF. CDR3 DNA sequence: TGTGCCAGCAGTTACTCAGGGGAGGAGGATGGCTACACCTTC.

In this sample, this clone turned up once. Here the CDR3 reads CASSEIVNQPQHF. The CDR3 DNA reads as TGTGCCAGCAGTGAAATCGTCAATCAGCCCCAGCATTTT. The chain joins TRBV2 to TRBJ1-5; D is undetermined. This CDR3 spans 13 amino acids. V lost 2 bases and J lost 3, with 5 bases in between. The germline V gene encodes CDR1 SNHLY and CDR2 FYNNEI.

This clone was observed a few times. The chain couples TRBV15 to TRBJ2-5; 7 bases are shared with TRBD2. This CDR3 has 16 residues. Trimming took 0 bases from V and 4 from J; bases not matched to a gene: 8. Germline CDR1 LNHNV, CDR2 YYDKDF (reference sequence). CDR3 protein: CATSRDRSGGGETQYF. As DNA, the CDR3 is TGTGCCACCAGCAGAGATCGAAGCGGCGGGGGAGAGACCCAGTACTTC.